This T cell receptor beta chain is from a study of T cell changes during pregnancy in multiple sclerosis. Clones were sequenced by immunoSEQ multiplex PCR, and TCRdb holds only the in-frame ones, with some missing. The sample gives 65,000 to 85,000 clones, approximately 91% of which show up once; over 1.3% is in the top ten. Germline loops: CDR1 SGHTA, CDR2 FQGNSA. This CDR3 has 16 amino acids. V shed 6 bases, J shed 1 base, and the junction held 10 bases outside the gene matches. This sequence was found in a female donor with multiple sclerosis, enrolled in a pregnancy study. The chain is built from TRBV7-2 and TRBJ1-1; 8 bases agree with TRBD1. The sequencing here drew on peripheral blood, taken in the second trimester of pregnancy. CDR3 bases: TGTGCCAGCAGTTCAAGTCCCGGGACAGGGAACACTGAAGCTTTCTTT. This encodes CASSSSPGTGNTEAFF. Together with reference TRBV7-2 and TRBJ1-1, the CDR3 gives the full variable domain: GAGVSQSPSNKVTEKGKDVELRCDPISGHTALYWYRQSLGQGLEFLIYFQGNSAPDKSGLPSDRFSAERTGGSVSTLTIQRTQQEDSAVYLCASSSSPGTGNTEAFFGQGTRLTVV.